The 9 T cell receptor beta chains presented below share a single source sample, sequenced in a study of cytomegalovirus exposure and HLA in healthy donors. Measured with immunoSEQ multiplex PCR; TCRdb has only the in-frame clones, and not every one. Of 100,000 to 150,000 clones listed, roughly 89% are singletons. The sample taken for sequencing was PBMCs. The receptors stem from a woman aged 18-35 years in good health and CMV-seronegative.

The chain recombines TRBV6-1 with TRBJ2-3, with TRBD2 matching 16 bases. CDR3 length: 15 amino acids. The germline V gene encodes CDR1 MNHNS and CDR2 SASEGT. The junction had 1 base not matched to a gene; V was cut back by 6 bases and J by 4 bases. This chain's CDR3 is CASRGLAGGPDTQYF. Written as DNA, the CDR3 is TGTGCCAGCAGGGGACTAGCGGGGGGGCCAGATACGCAGTATTTT.

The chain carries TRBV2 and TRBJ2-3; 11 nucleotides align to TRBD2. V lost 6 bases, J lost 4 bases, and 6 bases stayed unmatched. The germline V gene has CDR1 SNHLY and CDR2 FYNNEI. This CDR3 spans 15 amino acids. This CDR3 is CASSRLAGRADTQYF. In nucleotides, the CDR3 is TGTGCCAGCAGCCGACTAGCGGGGAGGGCAGATACGCAGTATTTT.

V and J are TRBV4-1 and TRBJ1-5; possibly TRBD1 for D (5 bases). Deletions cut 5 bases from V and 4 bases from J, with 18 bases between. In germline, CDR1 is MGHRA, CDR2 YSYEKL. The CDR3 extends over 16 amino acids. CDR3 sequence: CASSWTAQGANQPQHF. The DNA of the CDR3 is TGCGCCAGCAGCTGGACGGCGCAAGGGGCAAATCAGCCCCAGCATTTT.

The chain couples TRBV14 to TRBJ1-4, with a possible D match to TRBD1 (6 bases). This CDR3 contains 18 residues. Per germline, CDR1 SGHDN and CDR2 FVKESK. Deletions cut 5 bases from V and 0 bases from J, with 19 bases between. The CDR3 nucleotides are TGTGCCAGCAGCTCAAGGATGGGGGCAGCGCCAACTAATGAAAAACTGTTTTTT. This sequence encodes CASSSRMGAAPTNEKLFF.

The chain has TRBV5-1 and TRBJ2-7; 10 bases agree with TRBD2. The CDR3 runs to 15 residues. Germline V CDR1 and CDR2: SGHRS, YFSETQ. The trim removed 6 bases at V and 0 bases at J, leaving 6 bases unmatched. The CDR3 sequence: CASKSLAGGSYEQYF. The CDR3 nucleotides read TGCGCCAGCAAATCCTTAGCGGGGGGCTCCTACGAGCAGTACTTC.

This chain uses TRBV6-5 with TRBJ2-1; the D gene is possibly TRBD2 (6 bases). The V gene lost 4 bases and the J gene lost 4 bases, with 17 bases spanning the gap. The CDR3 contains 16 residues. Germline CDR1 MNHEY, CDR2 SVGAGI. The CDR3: CASSLFYERVYNEQFF. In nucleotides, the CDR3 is TGTGCCAGCAGTTTATTCTATGAGCGGGTTTACAATGAGCAGTTCTTC.

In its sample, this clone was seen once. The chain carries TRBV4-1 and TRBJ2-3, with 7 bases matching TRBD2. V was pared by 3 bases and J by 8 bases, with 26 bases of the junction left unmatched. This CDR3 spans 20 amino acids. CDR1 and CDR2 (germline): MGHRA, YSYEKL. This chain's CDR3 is CASSQSVGRGSMELAPTQYF. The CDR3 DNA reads TGCGCCAGCAGCCAGTCGGTTGGGCGGGGGTCGATGGAATTGGCCCCTACGCAGTATTTT.

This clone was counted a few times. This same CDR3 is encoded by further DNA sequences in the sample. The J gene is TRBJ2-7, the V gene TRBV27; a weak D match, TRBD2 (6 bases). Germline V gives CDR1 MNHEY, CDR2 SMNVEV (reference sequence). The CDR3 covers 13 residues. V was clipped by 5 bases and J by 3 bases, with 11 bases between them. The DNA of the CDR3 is TGTGCCAGCAGTCCCGGGACTGGCTACGAGCAGTACTTC. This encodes CASSPGTGYEQYF.

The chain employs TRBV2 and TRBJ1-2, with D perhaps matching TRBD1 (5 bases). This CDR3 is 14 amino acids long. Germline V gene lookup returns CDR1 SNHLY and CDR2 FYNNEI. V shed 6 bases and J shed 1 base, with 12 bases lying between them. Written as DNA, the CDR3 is TGTGCCAGCAGAGCTCCCGGGGGTAACTATGGCTACACCTTC. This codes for CASRAPGGNYGYTF.